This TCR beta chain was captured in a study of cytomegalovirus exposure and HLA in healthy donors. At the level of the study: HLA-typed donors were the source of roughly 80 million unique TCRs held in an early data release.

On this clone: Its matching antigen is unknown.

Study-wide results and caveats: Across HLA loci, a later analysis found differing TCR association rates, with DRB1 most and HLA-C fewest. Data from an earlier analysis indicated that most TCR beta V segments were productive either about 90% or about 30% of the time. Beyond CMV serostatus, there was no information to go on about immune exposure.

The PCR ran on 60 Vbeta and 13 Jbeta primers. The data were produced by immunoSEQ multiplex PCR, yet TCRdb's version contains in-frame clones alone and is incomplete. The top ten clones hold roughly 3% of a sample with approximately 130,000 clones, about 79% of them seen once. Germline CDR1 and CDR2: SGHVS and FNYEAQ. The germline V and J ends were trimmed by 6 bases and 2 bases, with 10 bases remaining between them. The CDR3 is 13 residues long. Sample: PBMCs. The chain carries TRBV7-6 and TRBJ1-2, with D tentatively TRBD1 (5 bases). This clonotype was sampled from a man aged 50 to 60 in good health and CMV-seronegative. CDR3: CASSRDRNYGYTF. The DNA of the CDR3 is TGTGCCAGCAGTCGTGACAGAAACTATGGCTACACCTTC.